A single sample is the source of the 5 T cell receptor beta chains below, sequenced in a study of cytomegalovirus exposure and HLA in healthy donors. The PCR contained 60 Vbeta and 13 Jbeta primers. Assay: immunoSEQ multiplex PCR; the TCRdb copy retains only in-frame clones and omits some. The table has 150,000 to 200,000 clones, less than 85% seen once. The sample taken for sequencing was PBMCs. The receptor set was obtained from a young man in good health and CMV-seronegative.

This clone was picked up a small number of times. The CDR3 DNA follows: TGTGCCAGTAGTATAGACGGGACTAGCACGGTCGGGGAGCTGTTTTTT. Its translation: CASSIDGTSTVGELFF. V gene TRBV19 combines with J gene TRBJ2-2; TRBD2 agrees at 9 bases. CDR1 and CDR2 (germline): LNHDA, SQIVND (reference sequence). J lost 7 bases, V lost 0 bases, and 6 bases had no gene match. This CDR3 has 16 residues. Using reference TRBV19 and TRBJ2-2 for the parts outside the CDR3, the full variable domain is DGGITQSPKYLFRKEGQNVTLSCEQNLNHDAMYWYRQDPGQGLRLIYYSQIVNDFQKGDIAEGYSVSREKKESFPLTVTSAQKNPTAFYLCASSIDGTSTVGELFFGEGSRLTVL.

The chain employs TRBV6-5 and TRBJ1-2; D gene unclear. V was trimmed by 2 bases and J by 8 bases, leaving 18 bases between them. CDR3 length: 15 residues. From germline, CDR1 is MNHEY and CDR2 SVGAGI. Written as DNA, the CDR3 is TGTGCCAGCAGTTACGGACCCAGAGGGCTGGGCGGCTACACCTTC. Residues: CASSYGPRGLGGYTF.

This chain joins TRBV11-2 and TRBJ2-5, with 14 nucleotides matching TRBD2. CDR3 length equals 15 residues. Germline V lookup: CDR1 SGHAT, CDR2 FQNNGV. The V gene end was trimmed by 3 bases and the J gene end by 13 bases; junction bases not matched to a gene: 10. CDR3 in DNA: TGTGCCAGCAGCTTTCCGGGACTAGCGGGGGCCCGCCGGTACTTC. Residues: CASSFPGLAGARRYF.

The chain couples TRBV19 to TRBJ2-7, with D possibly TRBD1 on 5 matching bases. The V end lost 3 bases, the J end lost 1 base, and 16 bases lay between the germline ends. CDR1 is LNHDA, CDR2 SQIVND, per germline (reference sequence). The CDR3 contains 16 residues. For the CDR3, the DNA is TGTGCCAGTAGTATTAGGCGACAGACGGAATCCTACGAGCAGTACTTC. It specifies CASSIRRQTESYEQYF.

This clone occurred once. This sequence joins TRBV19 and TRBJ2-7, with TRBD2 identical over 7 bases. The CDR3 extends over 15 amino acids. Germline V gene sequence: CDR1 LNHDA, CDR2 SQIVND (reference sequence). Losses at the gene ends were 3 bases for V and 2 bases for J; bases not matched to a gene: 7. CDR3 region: CASSMGGSIPYEQYF. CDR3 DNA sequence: TGTGCCAGTAGTATGGGCGGGAGTATCCCCTACGAGCAGTACTTC.